These 22 T cell receptor beta chains share one sample of origin, sequenced in a study of T cells in localized non-small cell lung cancer. Clones were sequenced by immunoSEQ multiplex PCR, and TCRdb holds only the in-frame ones, with some missing. Here the sample spans 25,000 to 30,000 clones, roughly 90% being singletons. The sequenced sample was peripheral blood mononuclear cells, obtained before any cancer treatment. These receptors came from a woman aged 40-70 years with stage III lung adenocarcinoma.

The chain employs TRBV9 and TRBJ2-1; the D is unclear. Per germline, CDR1 SGDLS and CDR2 YYNGEE. V was cut by 0 bases and J by 5 bases, with 15 bases left in between. This CDR3 has 16 residues. CDR3: CASSVDSPGVNNEQFF. Written as DNA, the CDR3 is TGTGCCAGCAGCGTAGACTCACCCGGCGTAAACAATGAGCAGTTCTTC.

The chain links TRBV6-5 to TRBJ2-7, with TRBD2 identical over 8 bases. Looked up from germline, CDR1 is MNHEY and CDR2 is SVGAGI. J was trimmed by 6 bases and V by 2 bases; bases with no gene match: 3. This CDR3 has 13 amino acids. CDR3 protein: CASSYPGGREQYF. CDR3 nucleotide sequence: TGTGCCAGCAGTTACCCGGGGGGGCGCGAGCAGTACTTC.

V is TRBV7-2 and J is TRBJ2-3, with 7 nucleotides matching TRBD2. Germline loops: CDR1 SGHTA, CDR2 FQGNSA. The CDR3 is 18 residues long. V gave up 2 bases and J gave up 5 bases; unmatched junction bases: 16. The CDR3 sequence is CASSLSGGSGVGGDTQYF. Here the CDR3 DNA reads TGTGCCAGCAGCTTATCGGGAGGAAGCGGGGTGGGGGGAGATACGCAGTATTTT.

Notes on this clone: One end of the junction does not line up with germline, which may come from a read error. The rearrangement joins TRBV5-4 to TRBJ2-3; 7 nucleotides agree with TRBD2. Germline V gives CDR1 SGHNT, CDR2 YYREEE (reference sequence). CDR3 length equals 16 residues. CDR3 region: CASRLGQGGPTDTQYF. The CDR3 coding sequence is TGTGCCAGCAGGTTGGGGCAGGGAGGGCCCACAGATACGCAGTATTTT.

J is TRBJ2-1 and V is TRBV7-2; TRBD2 matches at 10 bases. CDR1 and CDR2 (germline): SGHTA, FQGNSA. The CDR3 spans 14 residues. Unmatched junction bases numbered 3, after V lost 7 bases and J lost 3 bases. CDR3 loop: CASIRTSGYNEQFF. The DNA of the CDR3 is TGTGCCAGCATCCGGACTAGCGGCTACAATGAGCAGTTCTTC.

The chain has TRBV2 and TRBJ1-1, with no clear D. Trimming removed 4 bases from V and 6 bases from J, with 9 bases in between. The CDR3 has 12 amino acids. Germline CDR1 reads SNHLY; CDR2 reads FYNNEI. The CDR3 reads CASSGGRAEAFF. The CDR3 bases are TGTGCCAGCAGTGGGGGTCGGGCTGAAGCTTTCTTT. The full variable domain, in which reference TRBV2 and TRBJ1-1 provide the parts outside the CDR3, is EPEVTQTPSHQVTQMGQEVILRCVPISNHLYFYWYRQILGQKVEFLVSFYNNEISEKSEIFDDQFSVERPDGSNFTLKIRSTKLEDSAMYFCASSGGRAEAFFGQGTRLTVV.

V and J are TRBV28 and TRBJ2-2, with 9 positions matching TRBD2. The CDR3 is 17 amino acids. V was pared by 3 bases and J by 7 bases, with 12 bases of the junction left unmatched. The germline gives CDR1 MDHEN, CDR2 SYDVKM. CDR3 loop: CASSFPVVAGENGELFF. CDR3 in DNA: TGTGCCAGCAGTTTCCCAGTCGTAGCGGGAGAGAACGGGGAGCTGTTTTTT.

The rearrangement uses TRBV14 and TRBJ2-1, with a possible D match to TRBD1 (5 bases). Germline V gene lookup returns CDR1 SGHDN and CDR2 FVKESK. With 0 bases removed from V and 15 bases from J, the gap between germline ends came to 15 bases. The CDR3 spans 13 residues. CDR3 DNA sequence: TGTGCCAGCAGCCAAGATTTACAGGCGCATCCGTTCTTC. This sequence encodes CASSQDLQAHPFF.

The rearrangement links TRBV19 to TRBJ2-2, with D hard to call. Trimming cost V 3 bases and J 7 bases, with 6 bases left between them. The V gene's germline CDR1 is LNHDA and CDR2 SQIVND (reference sequence). The CDR3 is made up of 12 amino acids. CDR3 loop: CASSILGGELFF. CDR3 DNA: TGTGCCAGTAGTATCCTAGGCGGGGAGCTGTTTTTT.

V gene TRBV5-1 combines with J gene TRBJ1-2; 7 nucleotides agree with TRBD1. The CDR3 contains 13 residues. The V gene's germline CDR1 is SGHRS and CDR2 YFSETQ. With V trimmed by 5 bases and J by 2 bases, 3 bases remained unmatched. CDR3 sequence (DNA): TGCGCCAGCAGTTTACAGGGGAACTATGGCTACACCTTC. Translation gives CASSLQGNYGYTF.

This rearrangement joins TRBV7-8 to TRBJ2-7, with 8 positions matching TRBD1. The CDR3 has 14 residues. Germline V lookup: CDR1 SGHVS, CDR2 FQNEAQ. V was clipped by 3 bases and J by 2 bases; unmatched bases: 3. In DNA, the CDR3 is TGTGCCAGCAGCTTCGGACAGGGTCCCTACGAGCAGTACTTC. Amino acids: CASSFGQGPYEQYF.

V is TRBV25-1 and J is TRBJ2-5, with D hard to call. Germline values: CDR1 MGHDK, CDR2 SYGVNS. Trimming shortened V by 2 bases and J by 5 bases, and 6 bases separated the two germline ends. The CDR3 covers 12 residues. The CDR3: CASSETGETQYF. DNA of the CDR3: TGTGCCAGCAGTGAAACTGGCGAGACCCAGTACTTC.

The DNA for the CDR3 is TGTGCCAGCAGCTTAGATTGGGTCGAAGAGACCCAGTACTTC. Translated, it gives CASSLDWVEETQYF. The chain has TRBV11-2 and TRBJ2-5; unclear D gene. This CDR3 has 14 residues. Per germline, CDR1 SGHAT and CDR2 FQNNGV. Between the trimmed V and J ends, which lost 0 bases and 3 bases, there was a span of 8 bases.

This sequence joins TRBV29-1 and TRBJ1-5; tentatively, D is TRBD1 (6 bases). V lost 5 bases and J lost 6, with 14 bases in between. CDR1 is SQVTM, CDR2 ANQGSEA, per germline. The CDR3 length is 13 residues. CDR3 region: CSVQRGAGQPQHF. CDR3 nucleotide sequence: TGCAGCGTTCAAAGGGGGGCGGGTCAGCCCCAGCATTTT.

This rearrangement joins TRBV6-5 to TRBJ1-2; maybe TRBD1 (6 bases). Trimming shortened V by 4 bases and J by 3 bases, and 15 bases separated the two germline ends. Germline lookup yields CDR1 MNHEY and CDR2 SVGAGI. The CDR3 is 15 residues long. CDR3: CASSFQKGGYYGYTF. DNA for the CDR3: TGTGCCAGCAGTTTCCAAAAGGGGGGGTACTATGGCTACACCTTC.

The DNA of the CDR3 is TGTGCCAGCAGTGAACGCGGTGGCTACACCTTC. It translates to CASSERGGYTF. The chain carries TRBV6-1 and TRBJ1-2; D gene uncertain. Per the germline V gene, CDR1 is MNHNS and CDR2 is SASEGT. This CDR3 is built from 11 residues. Trimming left V 2 bases short and J 7 bases short, with 5 bases between.

The chain combines TRBV7-2 with TRBJ2-3; D remains unclear. This CDR3 contains 11 residues. Germline V CDR1 and CDR2: SGHTA, FQGNSA. The V end lost 6 bases, the J end lost 2 bases, and 3 bases lay between the germline ends. The CDR3 DNA reads as TGTGCCAGCAGGGACACAGATACGCAGTATTTT. This sequence encodes CASRDTDTQYF.

The chain links TRBV6-6 to TRBJ2-3; D might be TRBD1 (6 bases). From germline, CDR1 is MNHNY and CDR2 SVGAGI (reference sequence). V shed 6 bases and J shed 12 bases, with 16 bases lying between them. This CDR3 is 12 amino acids long. The CDR3 region has the DNA TGTGCCAGCAGCCATGGGGAACAGGGCCAGTATTTT. Its translation is CASSHGEQGQYF.

The rearrangement uses TRBV4-1 and TRBJ2-7; D not certain. The CDR3 has 14 amino acids. Germline V gene sequence: CDR1 MGHRA, CDR2 YSYEKL. V lost 2 bases and J 2 bases, leaving 10 bases between the germline ends. The CDR3 loop reads CASSQRHGTYEQYF. The CDR3 DNA reads TGCGCCAGCAGCCAACGACACGGCACCTACGAGCAGTACTTC.

Written as DNA, the CDR3 is TGTGCCAGCAGCTTAGCCGGGACTAGCGGTTACAATGAGCAGTTCTTC. Translating gives CASSLAGTSGYNEQFF. The chain couples TRBV7-6 to TRBJ2-1; 11 nucleotides match TRBD2. Germline V lookup: CDR1 SGHVS, CDR2 FNYEAQ. After removal of 0 bases from V and 4 bases from J, the junction contained 2 bases not matched to a gene. The CDR3 runs 16 residues.

This sequence joins TRBV7-2 and TRBJ1-5; 9 bases match TRBD1. Germline assignment: CDR1 SGHTA and CDR2 FQGNSA. J was trimmed by 7 bases and V by 2 bases; bases with no gene match: 6. CDR3 length equals 15 residues. CDR3 DNA sequence: TGTGCCAGCAGCTTACTAGGGACAGGGAACCAGCCCCAGCATTTT. Translating gives CASSLLGTGNQPQHF.

The V and J genes are TRBV6-5 and TRBJ2-1; no clear D gene. Trimming took 2 bases from V and 9 from J, leaving 11 bases between them. CDR1 and CDR2 from the germline V gene are MNHEY and SVGAGI. The CDR3 has 13 amino acids. The CDR3 loop reads CASSYGYSGEQFF. The CDR3 bases are TGTGCCAGCAGTTACGGGTATTCGGGTGAGCAGTTCTTC.